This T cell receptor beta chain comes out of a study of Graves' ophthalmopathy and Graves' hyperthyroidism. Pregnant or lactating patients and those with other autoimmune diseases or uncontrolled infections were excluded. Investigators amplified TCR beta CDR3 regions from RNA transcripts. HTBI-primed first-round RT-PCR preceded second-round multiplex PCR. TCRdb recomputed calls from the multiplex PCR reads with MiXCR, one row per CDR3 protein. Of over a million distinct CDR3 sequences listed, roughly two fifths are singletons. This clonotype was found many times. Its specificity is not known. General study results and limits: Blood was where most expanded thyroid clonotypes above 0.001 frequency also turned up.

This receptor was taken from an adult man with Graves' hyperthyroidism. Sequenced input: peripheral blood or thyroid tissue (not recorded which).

Here the CDR3 reads CATSDLASNQPQHF. CDR3 coding DNA: TGTGCCACCAGTGATTTAGCCAGCAATCAGCCCCAGCATTTT. The chain links TRBV24-1 to TRBJ1-5; D unresolved. Trimming shortened V by 1 base and J by 1 base, and 4 bases separated the two germline ends. Germline CDR1 reads KGHDR; CDR2 reads SFDVKD. The CDR3 has 14 residues.